What follows is one TCR beta chain and its context. This clonotype was found a few times. Its antigen target is currently unknown. One base away there is no much larger clone; base qualities are not given. Reading the label with the study, this specimen's time point is: patch test 1, 2 weeks after DPC sensitization. In light of the paper, this sample's treatment or condition label describes: therapeutic diphenylcyclopropenone sensitization with weekly scalp DPC. At each patch-test visit, blood was drawn before the patch test was applied. To be eligible, patients had to be aged 18 to 70, diagnosed with alopecia and judged suitable for DPC therapy, while pregnant patients were excluded. Unfractionated whole blood was collected in Tempus Blood RNA tubes, and total RNA was extracted from that blood. Libraries were built with RACE. These reads were obtained on a NextSeq 500. During library preparation, unique molecular identifiers were attached to individual cDNA molecules so that TCRs could be counted in a quantitative, reproducible way. For every blood RNA sample, sequencing covered both the TCR alpha and TCR beta chains. Per the source publication's procedure: A median of about 89,000 TCRs per sample was observed, with a range of 23,224 to 690,600. V, J and CDR3 annotation of the TCR reads was performed with the Decombinator software suite. For PS versus PT1 abundance plots, all samples were subsampled to the same number of TCRs (28,000). TCRs were defined as expanded if absent before sensitization and observed at least eight times at the 2-week time point. TCRdb took the public reads, trimmed them with fastp at Q25, ran MiXCR for clone calling and kept in-frame beta chains. Each record represents a unique CDR3 protein, reported with the most common genes and DNA among its rows. The V and J calls follow TCRdb's processing rather than the paper's. Here the sample has 71,000 or so distinct CDR3 sequences; about 9.1% occur a single time. Together, the top ten hold approximately 3% of the sample.

The data stem from a study of human T cells and chemical hapten exposure (dated by TCRdb to the early 2020s). Looking at the study overall: For sensitization, 2% DPC in acetone was applied to an approximately 2 cm by approximately 2 cm area of upper inner arm skin. Throughout the study period of roughly 24 weeks, patients also received therapeutic DPC doses to the scalp every week. Patch testing on the upper back used Finn chambers containing 0.01% DPC, with scoring done after 6 days according to International Contact Dermatitis Research Group standards. The patient cohort, mostly female, included alopecia areata with under or over 50% scalp involvement, alopecia totalis and alopecia universalis. Libraries were pooled for sequencing, and variation in per-sample TCR yields was attributed mainly to small differences in library volumes within the pool. In alopecia patients, the study followed how the peripheral blood TCR repertoire changed in vivo over primary and secondary sensitization to diphenylcyclopropenone (DPC), a hapten. Blood samples were taken from patients before sensitization (week 0) and at 2, 6 and about 24 weeks after DPC sensitization. Approximately 28 alopecia patients gave blood for TCR sequencing at one to four time points (pre-sensitization, 2, 6 and 24 weeks). The paper's findings and limits, for the study overall: The number of PT1 expanded TCRs positively correlated with patch test score, significant at thresholds 8, 16 and 32 but not 4. Significantly more large CDR3 similarity clusters were formed by expanded TCRs than by pre-sensitization or healthy control sets, consistent with antigen-driven responses. After repeated subsampling, the strength of the expansion versus patch-test correlation and the threshold at which it became significant changed. DPC sensitization did not change how many TCRs were above 1 in 1000 frequency, and no evidence was found of alterations in global repertoire structure. Because all patients had alopecia, a presumed autoimmune disease, the immune response of the patients might differ from that of healthy individuals.

The trim is 3 bases for V and 2 bases for J, with a gap of 14 bases between the germline ends. The germline V gene gives CDR1 as MGHDK and CDR2 as SYGVNS. Measured from the cysteine to the phenylalanine, the CDR3 is 17 residues long. Left in the record is the CDR3 DNA by itself, 51 bases read in frame from the first base. In this chain, TRBV25-1 is recombined with TRBJ1-6, and possibly TRBD1, on 5 matching bases. This clonotype originated in a woman aged 40-49 years with alopecia areata. Some clones in this sample may be carry-over from other donors' samples. The sequenced sample was whole blood, obtained in connection with sensitization to the hapten diphenylcyclopropenone (DPC). CDR3 reads: CASSDLVDSTYNSPLHF. The sequence in DNA is TGTGCCAGCAGTGACCTTGTTGACAGTACCTATAATTCACCCCTCCACTTT.